This is a list of T cell receptor beta chains from one sample in a study of CD4+ T cells in melanoma. Sequencing was performed with immunoSEQ multiplex PCR; in TCRdb, only in-frame clones are kept and a portion is missing. The sample carries about 4,000 clones, about 65% recorded once. Specimen: cells from a culture (not recorded whether cultured in vitro). All receptors come from a human donor with melanoma. Each CDR3 is given with its conserved first and last residue. Each record gives: clone size, D gene, V gene, J gene, CDR3 DNA, CDR3 protein. D genes are given only for firm matches. The listing skips clone size in some rows; elsewhere it reads once, few, many or a size class.

size: large
D: TRBD1
V: TRBV5-1
J: TRBJ2-2
DNA: TGCGCCAGCAGCCTACGACAGGGGTCCGGGGAGCTGTTTTTT
CDR3: CASSLRQGSGELFF

size: NA
D: NA
V: TRBV29-1
J: TRBJ2-5
DNA: TGCAGCGTTCTGCCTCCCATCGGGGAGGAGACCCAGTACTTC
CDR3: CSVLPPIGEETQYF

size: NA
D: NA
V: TRBV19
J: TRBJ2-2
DNA: TGTGCCAGTAGTTGGGGGGCCGGGGAGCTGTTTTTT
CDR3: CASSWGAGELFF

size: NA
D: NA
V: TRBV7-2
J: TRBJ1-1
DNA: TGTGCCAGCAGCTTGGGCCAGGGTAGCACTGAAGCTTTCTTT
CDR3: CASSLGQGSTEAFF

size: NA
D: NA
V: TRBV5-5
J: TRBJ2-3
DNA: TGTGCCAGCAGCGTCTCGAACACAGATACGCAGTATTTT
CDR3: CASSVSNTDTQYF

size: NA
D: TRBD1
V: TRBV14
J: TRBJ2-3
DNA: TGTGCCAGCAGCCCCGGACAGGGGAGGACAGATACGCAGTATTTT
CDR3: CASSPGQGRTDTQYF

size: NA
D: TRBD2
V: TRBV28
J: TRBJ2-3
DNA: TGTGCCAGCAGTTCCGTGACTAGCGGGGGCACTCGACCTCTCACAGATACGCAGTATTTT
CDR3: CASSSVTSGGTRPLTDTQYF

size: NA
D: NA
V: TRBV29-1
J: TRBJ2-2
DNA: TGCAGCGTTGTAGCGGACACCGGGGAGCTGTTTTTT
CDR3: CSVVADTGELFF

size: NA
D: NA
V: TRBV18
J: TRBJ2-5
DNA: TGTGCCAGCTCACCAGGAAAGACCCAGTACTTC
CDR3: CASSPGKTQYF

size: NA
D: TRBD1
V: TRBV30
J: TRBJ2-1
DNA: TGTGCCTGGCAGGGACAGTACAATGAGCAGTTCTTC
CDR3: CAWQGQYNEQFF

size: once
D: NA
V: TRBV28
J: TRBJ2-1
DNA: TGTGCCAGCAGTTTGGAAGTCGAGCAGTTCTTC
CDR3: CASSLEVEQFF

size: few
D: NA
V: TRBV16
J: TRBJ1-6
DNA: TGTGCCAGCAGCCAATGGGGAGGGAATTCACCCCTCCACTTT
CDR3: CASSQWGGNSPLHF

size: few
D: NA
V: TRBV14
J: TRBJ2-7
DNA: TGTGCCAGCAGCATATCACCAAAAAGTGAGCAGTACTTC
CDR3: CASSISPKSEQYF

size: NA
D: NA
V: TRBV5-1
J: TRBJ1-1
DNA: TGCGCCAGCAGCTTGGCCGAAAGGACTTCGGGGAACACTGAAGCTTTCTTT
CDR3: CASSLAERTSGNTEAFF

size: NA
D: TRBD1
V: TRBV24-1
J: TRBJ2-5
DNA: TGTGCCACCAGTGATCCCGGGACAGGGGCAGAGACCCAGTACTTC
CDR3: CATSDPGTGAETQYF

size: NA
D: NA
V: TRBV4-1
J: TRBJ1-5
DNA: TGCGCCAGCAGCCAAGACCAACTTGGGGCAGGGAGTTTACAGCAGCCCCAGCATTTT
CDR3: CASSQDQLGAGSLQQPQHF

size: few
D: NA
V: TRBV30
J: TRBJ2-7
DNA: TGTGCCTGGAGTGGATCGGGACGGGGTATTTACGAGCAGTACTTC
CDR3: CAWSGSGRGIYEQYF

size: NA
D: NA
V: TRBV7-9
J: TRBJ2-5
DNA: TGTGCCAGCAGCTTAGTCGTATCTCTAGAAGAGACCCAGTACTTC
CDR3: CASSLVVSLEETQYF

size: NA
D: TRBD1
V: TRBV18
J: TRBJ1-1
DNA: TGTGCCAGCTCACCATCAGGACAGGGAACCAACACTGAAGCTTTCTTT
CDR3: CASSPSGQGTNTEAFF